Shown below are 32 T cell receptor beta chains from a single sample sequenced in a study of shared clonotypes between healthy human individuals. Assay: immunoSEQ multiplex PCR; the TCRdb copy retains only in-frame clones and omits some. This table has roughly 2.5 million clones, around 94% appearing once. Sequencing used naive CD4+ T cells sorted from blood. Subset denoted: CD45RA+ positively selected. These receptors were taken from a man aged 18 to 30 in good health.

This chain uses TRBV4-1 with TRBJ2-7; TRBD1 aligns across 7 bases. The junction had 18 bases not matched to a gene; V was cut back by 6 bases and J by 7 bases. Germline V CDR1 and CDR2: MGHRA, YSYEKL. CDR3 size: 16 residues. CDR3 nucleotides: TGCGCCAGCAGTCCACCTCCGGGACAGTCCCATGAGGAGCAGTACTTC. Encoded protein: CASSPPPGQSHEEQYF.

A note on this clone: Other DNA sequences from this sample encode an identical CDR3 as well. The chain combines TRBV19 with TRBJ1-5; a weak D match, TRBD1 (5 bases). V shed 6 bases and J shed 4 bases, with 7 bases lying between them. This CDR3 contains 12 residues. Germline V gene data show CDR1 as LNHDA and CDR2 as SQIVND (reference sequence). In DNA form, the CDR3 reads TGTGCCAGTAGGGGGGGTAATCAGCCCCAGCATTTT. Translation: CASRGGNQPQHF.

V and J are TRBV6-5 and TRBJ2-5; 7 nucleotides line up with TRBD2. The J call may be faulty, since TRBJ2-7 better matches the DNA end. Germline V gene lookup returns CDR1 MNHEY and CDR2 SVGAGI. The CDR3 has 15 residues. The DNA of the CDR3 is TGTGCCAGCAGCCACGGGGAGGGAGGGGCCTACGAGCAGTACTTC. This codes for CASSHGEGGAYEQYF.

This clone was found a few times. CDR3: CASSYYGVSTEAFF. The CDR3 nucleotides are TGTGCCAGCAGTTACTATGGGGTTAGCACTGAAGCTTTCTTT. The chain links TRBV6-5 to TRBJ1-1; no definite D call. CDR1 is MNHEY, CDR2 SVGAGI, per germline. The V gene lost 1 base and the J gene lost 4 bases, with 10 bases spanning the gap. The CDR3 spans 14 residues.

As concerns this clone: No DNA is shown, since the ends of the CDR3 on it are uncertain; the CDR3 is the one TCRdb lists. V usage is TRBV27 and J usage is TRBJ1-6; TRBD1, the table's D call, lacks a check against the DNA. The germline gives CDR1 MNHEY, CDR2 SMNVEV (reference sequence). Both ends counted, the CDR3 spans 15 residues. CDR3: CASSTSGQYNSPLHF.

This CDR3 is CASRTGGMNTEAFF. The CDR3 DNA reads TGTGCCAGCAGGACAGGGGGAATGAACACTGAAGCTTTCTTT. V and J are TRBV2 and TRBJ1-1; 9 nucleotides line up with TRBD1. The junction had 2 bases not matched to a gene; V was cut back by 6 bases and J by 0 bases. The germline CDR1 and CDR2 sequences are SNHLY and FYNNEI. The CDR3 runs 14 residues.

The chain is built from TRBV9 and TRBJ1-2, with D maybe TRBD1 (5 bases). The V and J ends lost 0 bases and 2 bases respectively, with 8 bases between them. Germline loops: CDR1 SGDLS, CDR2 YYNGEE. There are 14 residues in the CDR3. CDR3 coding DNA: TGTGCCAGCAGCGTAGTTGGGGCCAACTATGGCTACACCTTC. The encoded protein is CASSVVGANYGYTF.

The chain's CDR3 is CAITTGLSGANVLTF. In DNA, the CDR3 is TGTGCCATCACCACGGGACTTTCTGGGGCCAACGTCCTGACTTTC. The V gene is TRBV10-3, the J gene TRBJ2-6; possible D gene TRBD2, 6 bases. The CDR3 is 15 residues long. V lost 7 bases and J 1 base, leaving 11 bases between the germline ends. Germline values: CDR1 ENHRY, CDR2 SYGVKD.

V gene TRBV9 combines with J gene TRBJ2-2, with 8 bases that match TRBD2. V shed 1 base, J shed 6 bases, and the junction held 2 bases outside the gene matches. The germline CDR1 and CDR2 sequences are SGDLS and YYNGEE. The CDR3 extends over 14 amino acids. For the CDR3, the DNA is TGTGCCAGCAGCGTAAGCGGGAGACCCGGGGAGCTGTTTTTT. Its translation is CASSVSGRPGELFF.

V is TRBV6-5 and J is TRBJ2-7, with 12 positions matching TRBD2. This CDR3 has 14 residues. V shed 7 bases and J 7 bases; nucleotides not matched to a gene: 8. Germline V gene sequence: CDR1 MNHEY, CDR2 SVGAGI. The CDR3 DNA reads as TGTGCCAGCACTAGCGGGAGGGCTATTGGGGAGCAGTACTTC. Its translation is CASTSGRAIGEQYF.

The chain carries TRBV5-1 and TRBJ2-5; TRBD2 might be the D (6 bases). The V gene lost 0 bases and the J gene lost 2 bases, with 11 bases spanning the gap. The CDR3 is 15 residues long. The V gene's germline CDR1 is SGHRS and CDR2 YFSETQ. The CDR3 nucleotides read TGCGCCAGCAGCTTGGGTAGCGGAGTACAAGAGACCCAGTACTTC. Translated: CASSLGSGVQETQYF.

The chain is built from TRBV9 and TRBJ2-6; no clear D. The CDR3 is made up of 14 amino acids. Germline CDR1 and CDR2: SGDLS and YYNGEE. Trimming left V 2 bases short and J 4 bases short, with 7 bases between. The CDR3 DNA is TGTGCCAGCAGCGTCCTCGGAGGGGCCAACGTCCTGACTTTC. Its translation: CASSVLGGANVLTF.

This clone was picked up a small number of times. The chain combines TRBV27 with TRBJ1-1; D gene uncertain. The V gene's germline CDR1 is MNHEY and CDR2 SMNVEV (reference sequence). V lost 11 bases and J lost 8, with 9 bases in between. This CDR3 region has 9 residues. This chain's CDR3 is CAHGPEAFF. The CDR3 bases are TGTGCCCACGGGCCCGAAGCTTTCTTT.

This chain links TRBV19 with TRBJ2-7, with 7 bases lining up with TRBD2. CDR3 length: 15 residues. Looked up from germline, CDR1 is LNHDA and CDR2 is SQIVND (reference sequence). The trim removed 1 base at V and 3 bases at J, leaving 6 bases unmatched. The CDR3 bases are TGTGCCAGTAGTATAGGCCTGCGGGAGAACTACGAGCAGTACTTC. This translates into CASSIGLRENYEQYF.

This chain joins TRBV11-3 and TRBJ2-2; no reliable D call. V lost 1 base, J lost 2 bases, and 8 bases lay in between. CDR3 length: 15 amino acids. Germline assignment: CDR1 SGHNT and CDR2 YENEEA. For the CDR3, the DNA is TGTGCCAGCAGCTTAGGGCAGATCAACACCGGGGAGCTGTTTTTT. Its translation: CASSLGQINTGELFF.

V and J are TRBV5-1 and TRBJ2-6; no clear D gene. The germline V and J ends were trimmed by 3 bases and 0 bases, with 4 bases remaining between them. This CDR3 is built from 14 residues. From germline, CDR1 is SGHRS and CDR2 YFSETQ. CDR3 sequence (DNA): TGCGCCAGCAGCTCAATCTCTGGGGCCAACGTCCTGACTTTC. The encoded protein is CASSSISGANVLTF.

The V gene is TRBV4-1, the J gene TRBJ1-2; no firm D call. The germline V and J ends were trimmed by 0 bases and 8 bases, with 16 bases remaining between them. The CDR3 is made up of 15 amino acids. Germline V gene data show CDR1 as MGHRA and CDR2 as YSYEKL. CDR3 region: CASSQEFLVGSGYTF. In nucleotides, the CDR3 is TGCGCCAGCAGCCAAGAGTTCCTAGTGGGGTCCGGCTACACCTTC.

As DNA, the CDR3 is TGTGCCAGCAGTGTGGACAGGGCCGGAATCTACGAGCAGTACTTC. Protein product: CASSVDRAGIYEQYF. V usage is TRBV6-4 and J usage is TRBJ2-7, with TRBD1 matching 8 bases. The CDR3 contains 15 residues. CDR1 and CDR2 (germline): MRHNA, SNTAGT. V was pared by 4 bases and J by 3 bases, with 8 bases of the junction left unmatched.

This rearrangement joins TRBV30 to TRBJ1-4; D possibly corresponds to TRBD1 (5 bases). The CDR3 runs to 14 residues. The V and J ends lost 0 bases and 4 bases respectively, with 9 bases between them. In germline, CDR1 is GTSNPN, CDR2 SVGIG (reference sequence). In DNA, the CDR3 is TGTGCCTGGAGTGTACCAGGGTTTAATGAAAAACTGTTTTTT. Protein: CAWSVPGFNEKLFF.

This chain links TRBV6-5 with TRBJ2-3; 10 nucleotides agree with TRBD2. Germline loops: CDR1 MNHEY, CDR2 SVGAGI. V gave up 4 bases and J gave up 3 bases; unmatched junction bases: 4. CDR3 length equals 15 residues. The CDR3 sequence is CASSSSGSGTDTQYF. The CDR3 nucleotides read TGTGCCAGCAGTTCTAGCGGGAGTGGGACAGATACGCAGTATTTT.

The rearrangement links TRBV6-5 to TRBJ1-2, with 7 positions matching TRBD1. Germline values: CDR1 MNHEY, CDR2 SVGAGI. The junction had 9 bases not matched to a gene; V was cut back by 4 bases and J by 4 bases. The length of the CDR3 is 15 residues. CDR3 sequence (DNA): TGTGCCAGCAGTTCCCCGGGACAGAGTCTCTATGGCTACACCTTC. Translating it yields CASSSPGQSLYGYTF.

CDR3 sequence (DNA): TGTGCCAGCAGGGCCCTACAGGGGGCGCGATCCTATTCGGGTGGCTACACCTTC. Its translation is CASRALQGARSYSGGYTF. This chain uses TRBV2 with TRBJ1-2, with TRBD1 matching over 9 bases. V lost 6 bases and J lost 7; bases outside the gene matches: 21. The CDR3 has 18 residues. Germline V gene sequence: CDR1 SNHLY, CDR2 FYNNEI.

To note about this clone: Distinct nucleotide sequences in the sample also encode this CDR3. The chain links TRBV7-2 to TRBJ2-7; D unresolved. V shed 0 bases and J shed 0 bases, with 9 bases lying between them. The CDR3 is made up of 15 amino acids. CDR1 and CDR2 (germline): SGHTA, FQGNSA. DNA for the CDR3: TGTGCCAGCAGCTTAGCTGGCGGACCCTCCTACGAGCAGTACTTC. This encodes CASSLAGGPSYEQYF.

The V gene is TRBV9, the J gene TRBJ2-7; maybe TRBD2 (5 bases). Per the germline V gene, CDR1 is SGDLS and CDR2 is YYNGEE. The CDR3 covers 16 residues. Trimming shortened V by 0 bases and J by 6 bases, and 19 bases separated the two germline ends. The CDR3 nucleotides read TGTGCCAGCAGCGTAGGCCGCATAATTGGAGGTTCCGAGCAGTACTTC. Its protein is CASSVGRIIGGSEQYF.

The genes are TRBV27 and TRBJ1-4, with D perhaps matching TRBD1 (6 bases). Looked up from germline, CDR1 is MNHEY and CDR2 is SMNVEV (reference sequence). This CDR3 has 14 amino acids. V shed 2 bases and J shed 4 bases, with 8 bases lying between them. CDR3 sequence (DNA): TGTGCCAGCAGTTTAGCCAGGGGTAATGAAAAACTGTTTTTT. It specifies CASSLARGNEKLFF.

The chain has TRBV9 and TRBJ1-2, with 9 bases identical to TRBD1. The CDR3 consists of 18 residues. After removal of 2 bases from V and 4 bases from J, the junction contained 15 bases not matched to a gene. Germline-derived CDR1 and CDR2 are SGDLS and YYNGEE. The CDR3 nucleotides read TGTGCCAGCAGCGTCTCTCCTTCTACAGGGGGCCTTGGCTATGGCTACACCTTC. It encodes CASSVSPSTGGLGYGYTF.

The CDR3 loop reads CASSLRPGTPIGIQYF. Written as DNA, the CDR3 is TGTGCCAGCAGTCTACGCCCCGGGACCCCGATAGGCATTCAGTACTTC. This chain joins TRBV27 and TRBJ2-4; D possibly uses TRBD1 or TRBD2 (5 bases each). Germline V gives CDR1 MNHEY, CDR2 SMNVEV (reference sequence). The CDR3 length is 16 residues. The V end was cut by 5 bases, the J end by 9 bases, with 23 bases between.

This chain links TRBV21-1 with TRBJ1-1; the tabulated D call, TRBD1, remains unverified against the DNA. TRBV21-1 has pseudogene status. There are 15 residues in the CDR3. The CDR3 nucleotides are TGTGCCAGCAGCCCCTGGGGACAGACGAACACTGAAGCTTTCTTT. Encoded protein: CASSPWGQTNTEAFF.

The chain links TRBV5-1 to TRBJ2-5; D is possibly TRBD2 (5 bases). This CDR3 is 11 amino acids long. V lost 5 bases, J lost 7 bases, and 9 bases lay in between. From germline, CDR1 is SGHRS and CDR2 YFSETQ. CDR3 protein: CASRLEGTQYF. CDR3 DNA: TGCGCCAGCAGGCTAGAGGGGACCCAGTACTTC.

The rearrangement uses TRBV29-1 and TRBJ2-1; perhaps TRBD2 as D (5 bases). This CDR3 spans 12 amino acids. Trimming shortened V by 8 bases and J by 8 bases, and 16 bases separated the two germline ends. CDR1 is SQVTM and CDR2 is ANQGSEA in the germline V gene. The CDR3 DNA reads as TGCAGCCCCCGGACTCACACCGATGAGCAGTTCTTC. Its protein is CSPRTHTDEQFF.

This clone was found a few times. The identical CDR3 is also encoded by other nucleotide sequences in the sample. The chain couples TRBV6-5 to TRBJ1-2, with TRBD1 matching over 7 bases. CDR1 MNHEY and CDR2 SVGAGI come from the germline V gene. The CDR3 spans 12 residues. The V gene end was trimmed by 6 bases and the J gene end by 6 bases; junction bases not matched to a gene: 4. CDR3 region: CASSRTGDGYTF. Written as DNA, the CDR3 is TGTGCCAGCAGCCGCACAGGGGATGGCTACACCTTC.

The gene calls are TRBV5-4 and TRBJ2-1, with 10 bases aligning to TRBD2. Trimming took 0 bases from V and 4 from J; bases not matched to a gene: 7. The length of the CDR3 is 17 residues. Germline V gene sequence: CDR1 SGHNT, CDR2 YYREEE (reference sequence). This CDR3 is CASSLVSGRTTYNEQFF. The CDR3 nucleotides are TGTGCCAGCAGCTTGGTTAGCGGGAGGACCACTTACAATGAGCAGTTCTTC.